The 21 T cell receptor beta chains reported below all come from one sample, sequenced in a study of T cells in Graves' hyperthyroidism and ophthalmopathy. The TCR beta CDR3 regions underwent amplification using RNA transcripts as the source. The TCR CDR3 was amplified in a first-round RT-PCR using the HTBI primer set. In TCRdb, the multiplex PCR reads were re-called with MiXCR into one record per CDR3 protein. The table lists more than 350,000 distinct CDR3 sequences, about 16% of them singletons, with under 25% in the top ten. Material for sequencing was blood. The receptors were sampled from a woman aged 55-70 years with Graves' ophthalmopathy.

V usage is TRBV4-1 and J usage is TRBJ2-1; 11 positions agree with TRBD2. Germline lookup yields CDR1 MGHRA and CDR2 YSYEKL. The trim removed 0 bases at V and 5 bases at J, leaving 12 bases unmatched. CDR3 size: 19 residues. The CDR3 coding sequence is TGCGCCAGCAGCCAAGAGCCCGGGGCGACTAGCGGGAACCACAATGAGCAGTTCTTC. Its translation: CASSQEPGATSGNHNEQFF.

The chain joins TRBV3-1 to TRBJ2-7; D is uncertain. The V gene lost 4 bases and the J gene lost 4 bases, with 14 bases spanning the gap. The CDR3 is 14 residues long. Germline loops: CDR1 LGHDT, CDR2 YNNKEL (reference sequence). CDR3: CASSPQGTLYEQYF. DNA of the CDR3: TGTGCCAGCAGCCCCCAAGGAACCCTATACGAGCAGTACTTC.

Many counts were recorded for this clonotype. The V gene is TRBV12-3 or TRBV12-4, the J gene TRBJ2-7; TRBD2 might be the D (6 bases). The CDR3 extends over 14 amino acids. The germline V and J ends were trimmed by 6 bases and 7 bases, with 19 bases remaining between them. The CDR3 is CASRGGLPWGEQYF. The DNA of the CDR3 is TGTGCCAGCAGGGGAGGCCTCCCTTGGGGGGAGCAGTACTTC.

This clonotype turned up a few times. The chain carries TRBV29-1 and TRBJ1-2, with D perhaps TRBD1 (5 bases). V was trimmed by 4 bases and J by 8 bases, leaving 11 bases between them. Germline V lookup: CDR1 SQVTM, CDR2 ANQGSEA. The CDR3 sequence is 11 residues long. As DNA, the CDR3 is TGCAGCGTTGCACGACAGAGAGGCTACACCTTC. It encodes CSVARQRGYTF. The full variable domain, with the rest looked up from reference TRBV29-1 and TRBJ1-2, is SAVISQKPSRDICQRGTSLTIQCQVDSQVTMMFWYRQQPGQSLTLIATANQGSEATYESGFVIDKFPISRPNLTFSTLTVSNMSPEDSSIYLCSVARQRGYTFGSGTRLTVV.

This clonotype was observed a handful of times. The gene calls are TRBV27 and TRBJ2-7; possible D gene TRBD1, 6 bases. Germline-derived CDR1 and CDR2 are MNHEY and SMNVEV (reference sequence). V lost 5 bases, J lost 3 bases, and 14 bases lay in between. The CDR3 sequence is 14 residues long. The CDR3 DNA reads as TGTGCCAGCAGTGAACACAGGGAAGGCTACGAGCAGTACTTC. Residues: CASSEHREGYEQYF.

Ten or more counts support this clonotype. The chain links TRBV24-1 to TRBJ1-1, with 11 bases lining up with TRBD1. The CDR3 is made up of 16 amino acids. The germline V gene has CDR1 KGHDR and CDR2 SFDVKD. With V trimmed by 4 bases and J by 4 bases, 7 bases remained unmatched. CDR3 region: CATSDPRDRGSTEAFF. The CDR3, as DNA: TGTGCCACCAGTGACCCCCGGGACAGGGGGAGCACTGAAGCTTTCTTT.

In this sample, this clonotype turned up many times. J is TRBJ2-1 and V is TRBV28; TRBD1 matches 8 bases. The V gene end was trimmed by 3 bases and the J gene end by 7 bases; junction bases not matched to a gene: 2. The CDR3 extends over 13 amino acids. Germline V gene lookup returns CDR1 MDHEN and CDR2 SYDVKM. Here the CDR3 reads CASSFTGGNEQFF. Here the CDR3 DNA reads TGTGCCAGCAGTTTTACAGGGGGTAATGAGCAGTTCTTC.

This clonotype has ten or more counts. Written as DNA, the CDR3 is TGCGCCAGCAGCCAAGAGCCCGGGGGCGCGGACTATGGCTACACCTTC. Its translation: CASSQEPGGADYGYTF. This chain links TRBV4-1 with TRBJ1-2; the D gene is possibly TRBD1 (6 bases). This CDR3 is 16 amino acids long. CDR1 is MGHRA, CDR2 YSYEKL, per germline. V dropped 0 bases and J dropped 3 bases, with 14 bases sitting between them.

The chain has TRBV15 and TRBJ2-7; D is uncertain. This CDR3 has 15 residues. Germline values: CDR1 LNHNV, CDR2 YYDKDF (reference sequence). Trimming took off 2 bases at V and 0 bases at J, with 11 bases between the two ends. The CDR3 bases are TGTGCCACCAGCAGATCACAGTGGGACTCCTACGAGCAGTACTTC. Translating it yields CATSRSQWDSYEQYF.

This clonotype was seen repeatedly, ten times or more. The gene calls are TRBV7-2 and TRBJ2-3; D may be TRBD2 (6 bases). The CDR3 is made up of 16 amino acids. Germline V gene data show CDR1 as SGHTA and CDR2 as FQGNSA. V lost 5 bases to trimming and J lost 0 bases, with 15 bases between them. The DNA for the CDR3 is TGTGCCAGCAGCACCTCCGGGACTTATAGCACAGATACGCAGTATTTT. Its protein is CASSTSGTYSTDTQYF.

This clonotype was found many times. The CDR3 nucleotides read TGTGCCAGCAGTCCCCCGCTAGCGGGGGCCTACGAGCAGTACTTC. Protein: CASSPPLAGAYEQYF. The gene calls are TRBV28 and TRBJ2-7; 10 positions agree with TRBD2. Trimming took 5 bases from V and 2 from J; bases not matched to a gene: 6. Looked up from germline, CDR1 is MDHEN and CDR2 is SYDVKM. The CDR3 runs to 15 residues.

This clonotype occurred many times. V is TRBV3-1 and J is TRBJ2-5, with D perhaps assigned TRBD1 or TRBD2 (6 bases each). V lost 3 bases and J lost 7, with 15 bases in between. Germline V lookup: CDR1 LGHDT, CDR2 YNNKEL (reference sequence). The CDR3 is 14 amino acids. The CDR3 loop is CASSHLSGAGTQYF. The CDR3 bases are TGTGCCAGCAGCCACCTCTCGGGGGCGGGGACCCAGTACTTC.

The chain joins TRBV2 to TRBJ2-2, with D unclear. The V end was cut by 1 base, the J end by 6 bases, with 3 bases between. The germline V gene encodes CDR1 SNHLY and CDR2 FYNNEI. The CDR3 has 12 amino acids. CDR3 region: CASSEGAGELFF. The CDR3 nucleotides are TGTGCCAGCAGTGAAGGGGCCGGGGAGCTGTTTTTT.

The chain combines TRBV4-2 with TRBJ1-4; D is possibly TRBD1 (5 bases). The V gene's germline CDR1 is LGHNA and CDR2 YNFKEQ. CDR3 length: 19 amino acids. Trimming removed 1 base at V and 0 bases at J, with 18 bases between. The CDR3 DNA reads TGTGCCAGCAGCCAAGGCCCGAGGGGACGAGTTGCAACTAATGAAAAACTGTTTTTT. Translating gives CASSQGPRGRVATNEKLFF.

This rearrangement joins TRBV27 to TRBJ1-1; 8 positions match TRBD1. The CDR3 covers 15 residues. Germline lookup yields CDR1 MNHEY and CDR2 SMNVEV (reference sequence). V gave up 2 bases and J gave up 7 bases; unmatched junction bases: 9. CDR3 nucleotide sequence: TGTGCCAGCAGTTTACAGGGGGCAGATTTTGGTGAAGCTTTCTTT. Protein product: CASSLQGADFGEAFF.

This clonotype appeared a few times. The V call is TRBV20-1, the J call TRBJ1-4; D perhaps matches TRBD1 (6 bases). The V and J ends lost 2 bases and 3 bases respectively, with 16 bases between them. This CDR3 region has 16 residues. Germline CDR1 is DFQATT and CDR2 is SNEGSKA (reference sequence). This chain's CDR3 is CSARSGGGAANEKLFF. CDR3 coding DNA: TGCAGTGCTAGATCCGGGGGGGGGGCGGCTAATGAAAAACTGTTTTTT.

This chain uses TRBV15 with TRBJ2-4; D unclear. V lost 0 bases and J 8 bases, leaving 17 bases between the germline ends. The CDR3 spans 16 residues. The germline V gene encodes CDR1 LNHNV and CDR2 YYDKDF (reference sequence). The CDR3 region is CATSRDSGKMADIQYF. CDR3 in DNA: TGTGCCACCAGCAGAGATTCCGGAAAAATGGCGGACATTCAGTACTTC. Filled out from reference TRBV15 and TRBJ2-4, the complete variable domain reads DAMVIQNPRYQVTQFGKPVTLSCSQTLNHNVMYWYQQKSSQAPKLLFHYYDKDFNNEADTPDNFQSRRPNTSFCFLDIRSPGLGDTAMYLCATSRDSGKMADIQYFGAGTRLSVL.

The rearrangement uses TRBV12-3 or TRBV12-4 and TRBJ1-2; D is ambiguous. The CDR3 runs 14 residues. The V and J ends lost 3 bases and 3 bases respectively, with 11 bases between them. The CDR3 reads CASSFGSADYGYTF. In nucleotides, the CDR3 is TGTGCCAGCAGTTTTGGGTCGGCAGACTATGGCTACACCTTC.

This clonotype was counted at least ten times. The rearrangement uses TRBV20-1 and TRBJ2-1; weak D call: TRBD1 (5 bases). Germline lookup yields CDR1 DFQATT and CDR2 SNEGSKA (reference sequence). V dropped 0 bases and J dropped 7 bases, with 16 bases sitting between them. The CDR3 contains 15 residues. CDR3 coding DNA: TGCAGTGCTAGAGATCGAAGAAGGGGCCCAAATGAGCAGTTCTTC. As protein: CSARDRRRGPNEQFF.

This chain joins TRBV6-1 and TRBJ2-1; 7 bases match TRBD2. Germline loops: CDR1 MNHNS, CDR2 SASEGT. V was clipped by 8 bases and J by 7 bases; unmatched bases: 14. The CDR3 sequence is 15 residues long. For the CDR3, the DNA is TGTGCCAGCCAACGGGAGGACCTCCCGGGGAATGAGCAGTTCTTC. It translates to CASQREDLPGNEQFF.

This clonotype was detected ten times or more. The J gene is TRBJ2-1, the V gene TRBV20-1; D is uncertain. The CDR3 totals 13 residues. The V gene's germline CDR1 is DFQATT and CDR2 SNEGSKA (reference sequence). Trimming stripped 0 bases from V and 7 bases from J, with 10 bases between. CDR3 DNA sequence: TGCAGTGCTAGAGATGTTCGGGCTAATGAGCAGTTCTTC. Protein: CSARDVRANEQFF.